This TCR beta chain came from a study of T cells in Graves' hyperthyroidism and ophthalmopathy. For the study at large: Peripheral blood was acquired at first diagnosis, ahead of any therapy whatsoever.

This clonotype was counted only a few times. What was amplified from RNA transcripts were TCR beta CDR3 regions. RT-PCR in the first round (using the HTBI primer set) targeted the TCR CDR3. MiXCR was run by TCRdb on the multiplex PCR reads, yielding one entry per CDR3 protein. The profile shows roughly 290,000 distinct CDR3 sequences, approximately 15% of them singletons. Germline V gives CDR1 DFQATT, CDR2 SNEGSKA (reference sequence). V gave up 1 base and J gave up 7 bases; unmatched junction bases: 12. This CDR3 contains 18 residues. Subjects with ophthalmopathy showed a Clinical Activity Score no lower than 3, a NOSPECS grade no lower than 4, and a duration shorter than 3 months.

The origin of this receptor is a woman aged 55-70 years with Graves' ophthalmopathy. The sample consisted of blood. This sequence joins TRBV20-1 and TRBJ2-2, with 13 bases fitting TRBD2. In nucleotides, the CDR3 is TGCAGTGCTAGAGGCCCCTCTGGACTAGCGGGAGTTGTCGGGGAGCTGTTTTTT. Protein sequence: CSARGPSGLAGVVGELFF.